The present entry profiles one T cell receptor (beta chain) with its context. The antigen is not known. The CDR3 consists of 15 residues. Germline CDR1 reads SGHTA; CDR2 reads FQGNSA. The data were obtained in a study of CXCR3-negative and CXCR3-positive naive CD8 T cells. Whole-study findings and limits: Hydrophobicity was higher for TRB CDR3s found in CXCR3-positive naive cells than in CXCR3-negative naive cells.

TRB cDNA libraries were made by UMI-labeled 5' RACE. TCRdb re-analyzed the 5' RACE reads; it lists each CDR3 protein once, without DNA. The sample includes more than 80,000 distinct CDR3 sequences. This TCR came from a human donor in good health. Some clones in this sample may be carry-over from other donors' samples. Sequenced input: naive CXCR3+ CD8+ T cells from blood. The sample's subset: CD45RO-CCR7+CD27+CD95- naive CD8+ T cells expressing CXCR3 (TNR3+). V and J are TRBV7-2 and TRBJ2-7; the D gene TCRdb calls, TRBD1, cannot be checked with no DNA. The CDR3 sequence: CASSPRPRGSYEQYF.